This TCR beta chain was sequenced during a study of T cell changes during pregnancy in multiple sclerosis (dated by TCRdb to about 2019). At the level of the whole study: The study examined how the T cell repertoire changed over the course of pregnancy in women with multiple sclerosis.

Ends trimmed: V by 7 bases, J by 0 bases; bases unmatched to a gene: 7. There are 19 amino acids in the CDR3, from cysteine to phenylalanine inclusive. Left in the record is the CDR3 DNA by itself, 57 bases read in frame from the first base. The germline V gene sets CDR1 to MDHEN and CDR2 to SYDVKM. Note on this clone: The antigen it recognizes is unknown. Base qualities are not recorded, but no much larger clone differs from it by a single base.

The library was prepared using the immunoSEQ multiplex PCR assay. What TCRdb holds here is the immuneACCESS table cut down to in-frame rearrangements. Part of the clones is not present; checked against another copy, under half of the missing clones reflect an unresolved V gene, and the others are unexplained. The sample records 70,000 to 100,000 clones, 94% of which are singletons. Clones ranked in the top ten supply 2% to 2.5% of the sample. The TCR comes from a female donor with multiple sclerosis, enrolled in a pregnancy study. The sample consisted of peripheral blood, taken in the third trimester of pregnancy. The chain employs TRBV28 and TRBJ2-6; TRBD2 matches 15 bases in the middle. The base sequence is TGTGCCAGCATACGGACTAGCGGGAGGGATGTCTCTGGGGCCAACGTCCTGACTTTC. Its product reads: CASIRTSGRDVSGANVLTF. Joined to the reference TRBV28 and TRBJ2-6 proteins, this CDR3 gives the full variable domain: DVKVTQSSRYLVKRTGEKVFLECVQDMDHENMFWYRQDPGLGLRLIYFSYDVKMKEKGDIPEGYSVSREKKERFSLILESASTNQTSMYLCASIRTSGRDVSGANVLTFGAGSRLTVL.